This T cell receptor (beta chain) was recovered during a study of cytomegalovirus exposure and HLA in healthy donors. Broader study findings: Cytomegalovirus association was assigned to more than 150 TCR beta chains. Most of the TCR beta V segments (in an earlier analysis) were productive either about 90% or about 30% of the time. The classifier reportedly diagnosed cytomegalovirus status with high sensitivity and specificity.

In its sample, this clone was seen once. The antigen is undetermined. Primers: 60 Vbeta forward and 13 Jbeta reverse. Sequencing used immunoSEQ multiplex PCR; TCRdb keeps in-frame clones, though not all of them. The sample lists more than 100,000 clones, 55% to 65% occurring once. Sequencing was done on a sample of PBMCs. This TCR derives from a middle-aged man in good health and CMV-seropositive.

The CDR3 loop is CASSDEAGGVYEQFF. The CDR3 DNA follows: TGTGCCAGCAGTGATGAAGCGGGGGGCGTCTATGAGCAGTTCTTC. The chain combines TRBV6-4 with TRBJ2-1; 9 nucleotides align to TRBD2. V lost 3 bases to trimming and J lost 8 bases; unmatched junction nucleotides: 8. The CDR3 totals 15 residues. CDR1 and CDR2 (germline): MRHNA, SNTAGT.